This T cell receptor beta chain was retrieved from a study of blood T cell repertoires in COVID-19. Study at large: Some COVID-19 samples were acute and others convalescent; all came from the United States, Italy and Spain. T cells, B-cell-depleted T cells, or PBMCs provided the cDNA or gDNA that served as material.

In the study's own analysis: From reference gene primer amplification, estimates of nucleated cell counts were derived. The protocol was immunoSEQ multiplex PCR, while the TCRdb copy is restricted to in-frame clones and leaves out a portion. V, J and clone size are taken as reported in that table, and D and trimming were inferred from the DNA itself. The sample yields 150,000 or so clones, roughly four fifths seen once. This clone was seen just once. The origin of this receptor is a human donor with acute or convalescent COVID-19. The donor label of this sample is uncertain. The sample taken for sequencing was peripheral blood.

CDR3 DNA: TGTGCCAGCAGTTACGACGGGGGTGGAAATAATTCACCCCTCCACTTT. As protein: CASSYDGGGNNSPLHF. The V call is TRBV6-6, the J call TRBJ1-6; D may be TRBD1 (5 bases). The CDR3 is 16 residues long. The germline CDR1 and CDR2 sequences are MNHNY and SVGAGI (reference sequence). The V end lost 2 bases, the J end lost 5 bases, and 13 bases lay between the germline ends.